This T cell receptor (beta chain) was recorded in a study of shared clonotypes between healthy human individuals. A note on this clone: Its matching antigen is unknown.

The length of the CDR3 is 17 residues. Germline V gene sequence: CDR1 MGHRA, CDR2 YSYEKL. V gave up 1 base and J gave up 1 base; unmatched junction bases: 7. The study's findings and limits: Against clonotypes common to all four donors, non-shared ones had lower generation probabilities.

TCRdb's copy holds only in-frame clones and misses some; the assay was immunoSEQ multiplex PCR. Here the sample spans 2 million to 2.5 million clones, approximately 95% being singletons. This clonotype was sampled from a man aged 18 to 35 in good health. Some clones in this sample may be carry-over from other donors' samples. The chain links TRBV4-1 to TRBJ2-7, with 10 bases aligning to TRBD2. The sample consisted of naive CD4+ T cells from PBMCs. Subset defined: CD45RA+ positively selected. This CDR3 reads CASSQALAGADSYEQYF. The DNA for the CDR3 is TGCGCCAGCAGCCAAGCCCTAGCGGGAGCCGATTCCTACGAGCAGTACTTC.